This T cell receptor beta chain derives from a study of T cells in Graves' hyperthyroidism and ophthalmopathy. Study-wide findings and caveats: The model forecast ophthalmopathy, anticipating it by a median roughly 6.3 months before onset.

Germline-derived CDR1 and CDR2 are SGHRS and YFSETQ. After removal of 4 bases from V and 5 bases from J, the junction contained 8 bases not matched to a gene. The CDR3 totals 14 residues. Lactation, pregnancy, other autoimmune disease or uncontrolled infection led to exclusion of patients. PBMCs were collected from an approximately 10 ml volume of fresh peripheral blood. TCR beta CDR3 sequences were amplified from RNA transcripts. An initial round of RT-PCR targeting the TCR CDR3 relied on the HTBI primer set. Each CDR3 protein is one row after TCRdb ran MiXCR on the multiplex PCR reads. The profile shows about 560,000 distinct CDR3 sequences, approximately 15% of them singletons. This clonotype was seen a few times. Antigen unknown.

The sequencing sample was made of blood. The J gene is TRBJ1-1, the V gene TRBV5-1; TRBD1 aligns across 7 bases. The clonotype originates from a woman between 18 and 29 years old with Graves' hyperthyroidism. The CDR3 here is CASSAKGAETEAFF. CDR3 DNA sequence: TGCGCCAGCAGCGCCAAGGGGGCAGAGACTGAAGCTTTCTTT.